This is a list of T cell receptor beta chains from one sample in a study of cytomegalovirus exposure and HLA in healthy donors. Generated by immunoSEQ multiplex PCR, the TCRdb table keeps only in-frame clones and is missing some. The repertoire holds about 120,000 clones, roughly three quarters seen once, with roughly 2% in the top ten. Sample: PBMCs. These receptor sequences come from a man aged 18 to 29 in good health and CMV-seronegative. CDR3s include the opening cysteine and the closing phenylalanine or tryptophan. Fields, in order: V gene, D gene, clone size, CDR3 protein. A D gene is named only where the DNA matches it firmly. The size of a clone is reported for some rows only, either as once, few or many, or as a class for expanded clones.

TRBV18	TRBD2	once	CASSRTSGGSTDTQYF
TRBV28	.	few	CASSQSVQYF
TRBV15	.	.	CATSRDSPGTDTQYF
TRBV7-9	TRBD1	.	CASSLGTGDWYEQYF
TRBV7-9	.	.	CASSPQGQAASPLHF
TRBV9	.	.	CASSVEAAEGFGYTEAFF
TRBV28	TRBD1	.	CASSLTGGSYNEQFF
TRBV27	TRBD1	.	CASSRTHNYRGIVHEQYF
TRBV28	.	.	CASAQPGLPPQHF
TRBV7-3	TRBD1	.	CASSRQTGTGVYNEQFF
TRBV6-5	.	.	CASSGVGTDTQYF
TRBV4-2	.	.	CASSRRSEATYEQYF
TRBV5-4	.	.	CASSFKGAEAFF
TRBV5-8	TRBD2	.	CASSFQGLATLTDTQYF
TRBV7-2	.	.	CASSLGGAIYNEQFF
TRBV25-1	.	.	CASSQRGTGNTEAFF
TRBV15	.	.	CATSRLLASGANVLTF
TRBV6-1	TRBD1	few	CASNRDRNSPLHF
TRBV18	TRBD1	.	CASSTGGQGQPQHF
TRBV29-1	TRBD1	.	CSVDETGATNTEAFF